This T cell receptor beta chain was sequenced for a study of blood T cell repertoires in COVID-19. Study-level information: The United States, Italy and Spain provided the acute and convalescent COVID-19 samples. In each case, the material was cDNA or gDNA derived from T cells, B-cell-depleted T cells, or PBMCs.

In the authors' methods: Estimated nucleated cell counts came from reference gene primer amplification. The assay was immunoSEQ multiplex PCR, and TCRdb's table has in-frame clones only and misses some. That table gives V, J and clone size, and the DNA gave D and trimming. The repertoire holds roughly 120,000 clones, with approximately 81% as singletons. Patients in Seattle were enrolled during active infection, then followed longitudinally. Per germline, CDR1 MDHEN and CDR2 SYDVKM. CDR3 length: 14 amino acids. The V end lost 5 bases, the J end lost 2 bases, and 12 bases lay between the germline ends.

The rearrangement uses TRBV28 and TRBJ1-2, with TRBD1 as a possible D gene (6 bases). Material: peripheral blood. This receptor was taken from a man older than 75 with COVID-19, enrolled during active disease. CDR3 protein: CASSPYRVNYGYTF. As DNA, the CDR3 is TGTGCCAGCAGTCCTTACAGGGTGAACTATGGCTACACCTTC.